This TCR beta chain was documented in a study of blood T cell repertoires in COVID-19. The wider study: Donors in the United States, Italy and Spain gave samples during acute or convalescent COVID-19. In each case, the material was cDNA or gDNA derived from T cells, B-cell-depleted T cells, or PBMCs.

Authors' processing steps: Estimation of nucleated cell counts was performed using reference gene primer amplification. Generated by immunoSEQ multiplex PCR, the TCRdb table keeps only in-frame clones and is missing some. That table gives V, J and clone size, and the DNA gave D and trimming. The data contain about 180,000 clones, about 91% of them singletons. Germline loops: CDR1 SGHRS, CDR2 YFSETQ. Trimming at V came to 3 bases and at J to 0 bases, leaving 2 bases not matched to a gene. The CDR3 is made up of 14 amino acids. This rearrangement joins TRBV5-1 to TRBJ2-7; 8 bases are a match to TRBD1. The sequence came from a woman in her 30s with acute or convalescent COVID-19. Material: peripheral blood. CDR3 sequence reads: CASSWDRYSYEQYF. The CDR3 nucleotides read TGCGCCAGCAGCTGGGACAGGTACTCCTACGAGCAGTACTTC.